A single sample is the source of the 12 T cell receptor beta chains below, sequenced in a study of blood T cell repertoires in COVID-19. Sequencing used immunoSEQ multiplex PCR; TCRdb keeps in-frame clones, though not all of them. The sample includes approximately 180,000 clones, 70% to 90% of them seen just once. The sequenced sample consisted of peripheral blood. These receptors were collected from a man aged 55 to 70 with acute or convalescent COVID-19.

The sample holds a few counts of this clone. The chain has TRBV11-2 and TRBJ1-5; D perhaps matches TRBD1 (5 bases). The germline V gene encodes CDR1 SGHAT and CDR2 FQNNGV. This CDR3 is 13 amino acids long. V was trimmed by 0 bases and J by 7 bases, leaving 7 bases between them. The CDR3 sequence is CASSLERGQPQHF. As DNA, the CDR3 is TGTGCCAGCAGCTTAGAAAGGGGACAGCCCCAGCATTTT.

The chain recombines TRBV10-3 with TRBJ1-1; 8 nucleotides line up with TRBD1. Germline V gives CDR1 ENHRY, CDR2 SYGVKD. This CDR3 is 12 amino acids long. Unmatched junction bases numbered 3, after V lost 2 bases and J lost 10 bases. The CDR3 DNA reads TGTGCCATCAGTGAGGGGACAGGTACAGCTTTCTTT. Residues: CAISEGTGTAFF.

This clone has only a few counts. V and J are TRBV7-9 and TRBJ2-7; 7 bases map to TRBD2. The CDR3 has 16 residues. Germline-derived CDR1 and CDR2 are SEHNR and FQNEAQ (reference sequence). V trimming: 1 base; J trimming: 3 bases; junction bases outside the gene matches: 9. As DNA, the CDR3 is TGTGCCAGCAGCTTAGGGAGCGGGACGGTTGTCTACGAGCAGTACTTC. It translates to CASSLGSGTVVYEQYF.

This chain connects TRBV5-4 to TRBJ2-2, with TRBD1 matching over 12 bases. The J segment lost 8 bases and the V segment lost 4 bases, leaving 6 bases of the junction unmatched. Looked up from germline, CDR1 is SGHNT and CDR2 is YYREEE (reference sequence). The CDR3 sequence is 15 residues long. DNA of the CDR3: TGTGCCAGCAGCCGGGACAGGGGGCTCTCTGGGGAGCTGTTTTTT. Amino acids: CASSRDRGLSGELFF.

This chain connects TRBV10-3 to TRBJ2-1; 8 nucleotides line up with TRBD1. The CDR3 loop spans 14 amino acids. Looked up from germline, CDR1 is ENHRY and CDR2 is SYGVKD. The junction had 5 bases not matched to a gene; V was cut back by 5 bases and J by 5 bases. CDR3 residues: CAISQQGVHNEQFF. DNA for the CDR3: TGTGCCATCAGTCAACAGGGGGTCCACAATGAGCAGTTCTTC.

A single count supports this clone. The chain is built from TRBV6-5 and TRBJ1-4; TRBD1 is a possible D gene (6 bases). V lost 7 bases to trimming and J lost 8 bases, with 17 bases between them. Germline V gives CDR1 MNHEY, CDR2 SVGAGI. This CDR3 is 14 amino acids long. CDR3 in amino acids: CASNKGGAGEKLFF. The CDR3, as DNA: TGTGCCAGCAACAAAGGGGGGGCCGGAGAAAAACTGTTTTTT.

This chain joins TRBV7-3 and TRBJ2-1; 11 positions match TRBD2. The CDR3 consists of 15 residues. V lost 5 bases, J lost 4 bases, and 4 bases stayed unmatched. CDR1 and CDR2 from the germline V gene are SGHTA and FQGTGA. The CDR3 reads CASSIGTSGYNEQFF. The CDR3 coding sequence is TGTGCCAGCAGCATCGGGACTAGCGGTTACAATGAGCAGTTCTTC. Combining the CDR3 with reference TRBV7-3 and TRBJ2-1 gives the whole variable domain GAGVSQTPSNKVTEKGKYVELRCDPISGHTALYWYRQSLGQGPEFLIYFQGTGAADDSGLPNDRFFAVRPEGSVSTLKIQRTERGDSAVYLCASSIGTSGYNEQFFGPGTRLTVL.

This clone has a single count. This chain uses TRBV13 with TRBJ2-7, with D possibly being TRBD2 (5 bases). The germline gives CDR1 PRHDT, CDR2 FYEKMQ (reference sequence). V lost 3 bases and J 4 bases, leaving 19 bases between the germline ends. The CDR3 contains 16 residues. CDR3: CASSLSAGVGSYEQYF. CDR3 bases: TGTGCCAGCAGCTTGAGTGCGGGCGTGGGTAGTTACGAGCAGTACTTC.

The chain recombines TRBV3-1 (or the pseudogene TRBV3-2) with TRBJ1-6; a weak D match, TRBD1 (5 bases). Trimming cost V 0 bases and J 10 bases, with 10 bases left between them. Germline loops: CDR1 LGHDT, CDR2 YNNKEL (reference sequence). CDR3 length: 14 amino acids. As DNA, the CDR3 is TGTGCCAGCAGCCAAGAGGGGCTGGGATCACCCCTCCACTTT. Amino acids: CASSQEGLGSPLHF.

Concerning this clone: Other DNA sequences in this specimen translate into the identical CDR3. The J gene is TRBJ1-1, the V gene TRBV19, with D unresolved. Germline loops: CDR1 LNHDA, CDR2 SQIVND (reference sequence). The V gene lost 3 bases and the J gene lost 1 base, with 6 bases spanning the gap. CDR3 size: 13 residues. The CDR3 sequence: CASSIQENTEAFF. The CDR3 DNA sequence: TGTGCCAGTAGTATTCAGGAGAACACTGAAGCTTTCTTT. The full variable domain, in which reference TRBV19 and TRBJ1-1 provide the parts outside the CDR3, is DGGITQSPKYLFRKEGQNVTLSCEQNLNHDAMYWYRQDPGQGLRLIYYSQIVNDFQKGDIAEGYSVSREKKESFPLTVTSAQKNPTAFYLCASSIQENTEAFFGQGTRLTVV.

This CDR3 reads CASNSEVEQYF. The CDR3 coding sequence is TGTGCCAGCAATTCGGAGGTCGAGCAGTACTTC. The genes are TRBV2 and TRBJ2-7, with D maybe TRBD2 (5 bases). CDR3 size: 11 residues. In germline, CDR1 is SNHLY, CDR2 FYNNEI. Trimming pared 7 bases from V and 6 bases from J, leaving 10 bases between.

The J gene is TRBJ1-1, the V gene TRBV18; D is possibly TRBD1 (5 bases). CDR3 size: 14 residues. V was trimmed by 3 bases and J by 5 bases, leaving 13 bases between them. From germline, CDR1 is KGHSH and CDR2 LQKENI. The CDR3 DNA follows: TGTGCCAGCTCACCCCTGACCGGGGGGACTGAAGCTTTCTTT. Translation gives CASSPLTGGTEAFF.